This T cell receptor (beta chain) was profiled in a study of lymphopenia after photon versus proton radiotherapy. Data came from immunoSEQ multiplex PCR; TCRdb stores just in-frame clones and leaves some out. This sample has approximately 12,000 clones, with approximately 90% found just once. Study-wide findings and caveats: After lymphocyte nadir, photon-treated repertoires showed oligoclonal expansion, especially CD8+ Temra. Post-nadir TCR diversity decline inversely tracked overall survival among those who died. Authors raise, but do not show, better survival with proton therapy.

Trimming shortened V by 3 bases and J by 0 bases, and 12 bases separated the two germline ends. The CDR3 is 14 residues long. Germline V gives CDR1 GTSNPN, CDR2 SVGIG (reference sequence). There are a few counts of this clone. The antigen remains unidentified. This TCR came from a man between 60 and 75 years old with pancreatic cancer. The chain has TRBV30 and TRBJ2-7; D may correspond to TRBD1 or TRBD2 (6 bases each). The sample here was peripheral blood, taken from a patient treated with photon-based radiotherapy. The CDR3 sequence: CAWRAWGASYEQYF. The CDR3 DNA reads as TGTGCCTGGAGGGCTTGGGGGGCCTCCTACGAGCAGTACTTC. The full variable domain, in which reference TRBV30 and TRBJ2-7 provide the parts outside the CDR3, is SQTIHQWPATLVQPVGSPLSLECTVEGTSNPNLYWYRQAAGRGLQLLFYSVGIGQISSEVPQNLSASRPQDRQFILSSKKLLLSDSGFYLCAWRAWGASYEQYFGPGTRLTVT.